This T cell receptor beta chain was captured in a study of T cell responses to AZD1222 COVID-19 vaccine. The protocol was immunoSEQ multiplex PCR, while the TCRdb copy is restricted to in-frame clones and leaves out a portion. The top ten clones hold less than 6.5% of a sample with roughly 120,000 clones, less than 95% of them seen once. Details on this clone: The antigen remains unidentified.

Study-level points and caveats: Donors were largely white British and mainly female; clonal diversity was possibly underestimated. Regions 160-218 and 743-854 dominated among vaccine-associated CD4 TCRs spanning spike. After two AZD1222 doses, spike-specific TCR breadth and depth rose versus day 0. Sampling that yielded the repertoires occurred only after the peak T cell response.

Trimming shortened V by 4 bases and J by 1 base, and 14 bases separated the two germline ends. This CDR3 contains 15 residues. Per the germline V gene, CDR1 is SGHTS and CDR2 is YDEGEE. This TCR derives from an adult in good health. The source material was peripheral blood, sampled on day 0 of AZD1222 vaccination. The V call is TRBV5-8, the J call TRBJ1-1; D remains ambiguous. The CDR3 nucleotides are TGTGCCAGCAGCATACTGGGATTCTCGAACACTGAAGCTTTCTTT. Encoded protein: CASSILGFSNTEAFF.